Presented here are 10 T cell receptor beta chains from one specimen sequenced in a study of Ad26.COV2.S vaccination and SARS-CoV-2 variants. This table comes from immunoSEQ multiplex PCR, and its TCRdb copy is limited to in-frame clones, with some not included. The sample includes around 300,000 clones, around 88% of them seen just once. Treatment specified: about 20 received Ad26.COV2.S at low or high dose, single or two shots; about 5 received placebo; per-sample allocation not given. Following the first vaccine or placebo injection, samples were taken on day 63. The sample consisted of peripheral blood, taken in a trial of Ad26.COV2.S vaccine versus placebo. These receptors were obtained from a person aged 18-60 years who received the Ad26.COV2.S COVID-19 vaccine or a placebo.

The rearrangement links TRBV5-5 to TRBJ2-7; TRBD2 matches 8 bases. The trim removed 7 bases at V and 2 bases at J, leaving 11 bases unmatched. The CDR3 loop spans 15 amino acids. Germline V lookup: CDR1 SGHKS, CDR2 YYEKEE (reference sequence). The CDR3 is CASRAIAGLPYEQYF. In nucleotides, the CDR3 is TGTGCCAGCCGGGCCATAGCGGGACTACCCTACGAGCAGTACTTC.

In this sample, this clone turned up a few times. V gene TRBV18 combines with J gene TRBJ2-1, with 8 positions matching TRBD2. Germline V gene data show CDR1 as KGHSH and CDR2 as LQKENI. The CDR3 is made up of 14 amino acids. The V and J ends lost 4 bases and 10 bases, in that order; junction bases with no gene match: 9. This CDR3 reads CASSQLSGRGEQFF. The CDR3 nucleotides are TGTGCCAGCTCACAACTAAGCGGGAGAGGGGAGCAGTTCTTC.

J is TRBJ2-7 and V is TRBV5-4; 14 bases line up with TRBD2. Germline trimming cut 6 bases from V and 7 bases from J; bases unmatched to any gene: 18. This CDR3 has 18 amino acids. Germline V lookup: CDR1 SGHNT, CDR2 YYREEE (reference sequence). The CDR3 spells CASTLGITGTSGSGEQYF. The CDR3 DNA reads TGTGCCAGCACCCTTGGGATAACCGGGACTAGCGGGAGTGGAGAGCAGTACTTC.

The CDR3 here is CASSQQDTGELFF. The CDR3 DNA sequence: TGTGCCAGCAGCCAACAAGACACCGGGGAGCTGTTTTTT. The chain carries TRBV3-1 (or the pseudogene TRBV3-2) and TRBJ2-2; no reliable D call. The CDR3 covers 13 residues. Germline V gene data show CDR1 as LGHDT and CDR2 as YNNKEL (reference sequence). Trimming took 2 bases from V and 3 from J, leaving 4 bases between them.

The CDR3 sequence: CASSQGGMDSSYNSPLHF. The CDR3 DNA follows: TGTGCCAGCAGCCAAGGGGGCATGGATAGCTCCTATAATTCACCCCTCCACTTT. The J gene is TRBJ1-6, the V gene TRBV3-1 (or the pseudogene TRBV3-2), with D perhaps TRBD1 (5 bases). The CDR3 loop spans 18 amino acids. Germline V lookup: CDR1 LGHDT, CDR2 YNNKEL (reference sequence). V was clipped by 1 base and J by 0 bases, with 13 bases between them.

The chain is built from TRBV29-1 and TRBJ1-1, with 8 positions matching TRBD1. Losses at the gene ends were 4 bases for V and 0 bases for J; bases not matched to a gene: 1. Germline lookup yields CDR1 SQVTM and CDR2 ANQGSEA. CDR3 length: 13 residues. Here the CDR3 DNA reads TGCAGCGTTGCAGGGGGCTTGAACACTGAAGCTTTCTTT. Protein: CSVAGGLNTEAFF.

V is TRBV7-9 and J is TRBJ2-7; D might be TRBD1 (5 bases). Germline V gene lookup returns CDR1 SEHNR and CDR2 FQNEAQ (reference sequence). CDR3 length equals 14 residues. Trimming removed 0 bases from V and 0 bases from J, with 6 bases in between. CDR3 amino acids: CASSLAQVSYEQYF. The CDR3 nucleotides are TGTGCCAGCAGCTTAGCACAGGTCTCCTACGAGCAGTACTTC.

The V call is TRBV2, the J call TRBJ2-2; weak D call: TRBD2 (6 bases). The CDR3 runs 15 residues. CDR1 and CDR2 from the germline V gene are SNHLY and FYNNEI. V was clipped by 3 bases and J by 4 bases, with 12 bases between them. CDR3 nucleotides: TGTGCCAGCAGTGACGTGGTAGCGGTCACCGGGGAGCTGTTTTTT. This translates into CASSDVVAVTGELFF.

The chain recombines TRBV5-6 with TRBJ2-3; TRBD2 agrees at 12 bases. Per germline, CDR1 SGHDT and CDR2 YYEEEE. The CDR3 has 19 amino acids. V dropped 1 base and J dropped 2; count of bases not matched to a gene: 11. The CDR3 coding sequence is TGTGCCAGCAGCTTGCTGGTGGGACTAGCGGGTGAAGTCACAGATACGCAGTATTTT. It encodes CASSLLVGLAGEVTDTQYF.

This clone occurred a few times. The CDR3 is CASSPDRGKTGSYEQYF. CDR3 coding DNA: TGTGCCAGCAGCCCAGACAGGGGTAAAACAGGCTCCTACGAGCAGTACTTC. The chain couples TRBV7-9 to TRBJ2-7, with 8 bases matching TRBD1. This CDR3 is 17 amino acids long. Germline-derived CDR1 and CDR2 are SEHNR and FQNEAQ (reference sequence). V was clipped by 5 bases and J by 0 bases; unmatched bases: 12.